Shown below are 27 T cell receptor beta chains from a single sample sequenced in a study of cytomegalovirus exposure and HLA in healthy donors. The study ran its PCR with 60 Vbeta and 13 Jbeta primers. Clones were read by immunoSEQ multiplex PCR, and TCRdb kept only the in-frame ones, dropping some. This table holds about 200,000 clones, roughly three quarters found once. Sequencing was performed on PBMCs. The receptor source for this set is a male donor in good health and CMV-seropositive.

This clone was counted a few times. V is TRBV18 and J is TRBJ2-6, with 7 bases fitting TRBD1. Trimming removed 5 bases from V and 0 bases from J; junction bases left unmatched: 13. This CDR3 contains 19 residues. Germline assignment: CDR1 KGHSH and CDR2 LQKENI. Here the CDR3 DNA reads TGTGCCAGCTCATTGTCAGGGGGAATTTTCATCTCTGGGGCCAACGTCCTGACTTTC. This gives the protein CASSLSGGIFISGANVLTF.

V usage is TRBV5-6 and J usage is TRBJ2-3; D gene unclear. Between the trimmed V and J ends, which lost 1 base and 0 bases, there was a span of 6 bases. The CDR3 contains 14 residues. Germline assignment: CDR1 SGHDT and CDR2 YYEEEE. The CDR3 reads CASSLIESTDTQYF. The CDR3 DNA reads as TGTGCCAGCAGCTTGATAGAGAGCACAGATACGCAGTATTTT.

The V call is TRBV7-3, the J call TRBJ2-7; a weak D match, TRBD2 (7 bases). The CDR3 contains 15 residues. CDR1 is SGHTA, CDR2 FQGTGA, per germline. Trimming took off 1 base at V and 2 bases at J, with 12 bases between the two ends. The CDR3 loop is CASSLKAGATYEQYF. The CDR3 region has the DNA TGTGCCAGCAGCTTAAAGGCGGGGGCGACCTACGAGCAGTACTTC. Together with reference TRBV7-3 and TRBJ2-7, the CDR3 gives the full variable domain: GAGVSQTPSNKVTEKGKYVELRCDPISGHTALYWYRQSLGQGPEFLIYFQGTGAADDSGLPNDRFFAVRPEGSVSTLKIQRTERGDSAVYLCASSLKAGATYEQYFGPGTRLTVT.

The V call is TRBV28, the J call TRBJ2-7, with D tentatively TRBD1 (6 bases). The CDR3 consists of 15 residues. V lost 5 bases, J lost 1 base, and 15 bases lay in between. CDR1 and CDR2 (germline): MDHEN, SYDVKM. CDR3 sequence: CASSRPGTKSYEQYF. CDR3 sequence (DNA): TGTGCCAGCAGTCGGCCCGGGACAAAGTCCTACGAGCAGTACTTC.

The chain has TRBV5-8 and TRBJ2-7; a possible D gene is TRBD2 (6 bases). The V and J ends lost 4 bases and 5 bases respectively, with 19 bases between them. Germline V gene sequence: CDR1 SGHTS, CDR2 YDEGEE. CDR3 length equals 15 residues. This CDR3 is CASSNGTAGGNEQYF. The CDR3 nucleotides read TGTGCCAGCAGCAATGGTACAGCGGGTGGGAACGAGCAGTACTTC.

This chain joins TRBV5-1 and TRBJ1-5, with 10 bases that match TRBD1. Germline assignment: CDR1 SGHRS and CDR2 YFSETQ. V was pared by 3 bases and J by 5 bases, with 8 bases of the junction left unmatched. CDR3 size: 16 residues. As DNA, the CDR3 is TGCGCCAGCAGCTGGGGTCCCGGGACAGGGGATCAGCCCCAGCATTTT. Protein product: CASSWGPGTGDQPQHF.

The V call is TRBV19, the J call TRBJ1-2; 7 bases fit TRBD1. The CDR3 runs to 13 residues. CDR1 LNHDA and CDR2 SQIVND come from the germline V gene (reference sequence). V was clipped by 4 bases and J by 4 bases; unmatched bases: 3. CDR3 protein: CASSKGQSYGYTF. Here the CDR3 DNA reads TGTGCCAGTAGTAAGGGACAGTCCTATGGCTACACCTTC.

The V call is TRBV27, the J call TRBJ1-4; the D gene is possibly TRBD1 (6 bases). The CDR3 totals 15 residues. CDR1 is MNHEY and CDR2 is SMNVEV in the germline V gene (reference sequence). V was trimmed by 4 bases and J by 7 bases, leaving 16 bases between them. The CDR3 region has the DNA TGTGCCAGCAGTTACTCAGCGGGGGCGCGTGAAAAACTGTTTTTT. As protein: CASSYSAGAREKLFF.

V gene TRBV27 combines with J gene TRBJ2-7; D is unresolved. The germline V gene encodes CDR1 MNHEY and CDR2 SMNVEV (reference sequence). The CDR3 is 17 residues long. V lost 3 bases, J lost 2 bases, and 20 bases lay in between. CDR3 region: CASSLGSSRTSAYEQYF. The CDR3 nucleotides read TGTGCCAGCAGTTTGGGCAGCAGTCGAACTTCTGCCTACGAGCAGTACTTC.

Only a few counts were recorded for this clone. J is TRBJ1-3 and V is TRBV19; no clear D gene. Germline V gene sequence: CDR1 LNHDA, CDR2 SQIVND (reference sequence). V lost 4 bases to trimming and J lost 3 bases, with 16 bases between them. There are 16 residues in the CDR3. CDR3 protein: CASSKLAGAYGNTIYF. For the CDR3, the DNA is TGTGCCAGTAGTAAACTGGCCGGAGCATATGGAAACACCATATATTTT.

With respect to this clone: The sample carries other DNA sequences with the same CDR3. CDR3 loop: CASSLSTGAGQPQHF. CDR3 coding DNA: TGTGCCAGCAGCCTATCAACAGGGGCTGGTCAGCCCCAGCATTTT. The chain employs TRBV27 and TRBJ1-5; 7 bases align to TRBD1. In germline, CDR1 is MNHEY, CDR2 SMNVEV (reference sequence). With 6 bases clipped from V and 6 bases from J, the junction kept 11 bases outside the gene matches. The CDR3 is 15 amino acids.

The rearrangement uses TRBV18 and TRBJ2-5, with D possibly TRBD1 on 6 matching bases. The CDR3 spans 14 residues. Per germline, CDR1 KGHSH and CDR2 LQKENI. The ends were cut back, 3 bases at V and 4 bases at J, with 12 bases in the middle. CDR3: CASSPKDSSETQYF. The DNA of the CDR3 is TGTGCCAGCTCACCGAAGGACAGTTCAGAGACCCAGTACTTC.

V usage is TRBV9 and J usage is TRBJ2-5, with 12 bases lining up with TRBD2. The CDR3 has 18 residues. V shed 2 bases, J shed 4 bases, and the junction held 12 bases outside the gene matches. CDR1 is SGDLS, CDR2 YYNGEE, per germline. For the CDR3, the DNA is TGTGCCAGCAGCGTTTCTAGCGGGGGGGCGACCCGAGGAGAGACCCAGTACTTC. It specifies CASSVSSGGATRGETQYF.

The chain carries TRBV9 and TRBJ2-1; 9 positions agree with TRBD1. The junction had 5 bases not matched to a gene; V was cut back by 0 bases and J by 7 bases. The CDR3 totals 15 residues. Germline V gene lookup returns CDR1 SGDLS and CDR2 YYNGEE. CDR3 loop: CASSVEQGASNEQFF. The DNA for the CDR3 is TGTGCCAGCAGCGTAGAACAGGGGGCTAGTAATGAGCAGTTCTTC.

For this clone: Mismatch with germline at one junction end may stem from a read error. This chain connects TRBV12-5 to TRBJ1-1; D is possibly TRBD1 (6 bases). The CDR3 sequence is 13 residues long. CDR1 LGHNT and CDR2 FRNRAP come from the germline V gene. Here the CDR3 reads CASGFDRNAEAFF. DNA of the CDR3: TGTGCTAGTGGTTTCGACAGGAACGCTGAAGCTTTCTTT.

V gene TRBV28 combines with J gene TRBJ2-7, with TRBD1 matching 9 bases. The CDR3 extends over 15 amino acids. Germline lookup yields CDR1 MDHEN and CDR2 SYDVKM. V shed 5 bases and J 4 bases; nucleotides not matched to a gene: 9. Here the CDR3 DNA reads TGTGCCAGCAGTGGCGCCGGGACAGGGATATACGAGCAGTACTTC. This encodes CASSGAGTGIYEQYF.

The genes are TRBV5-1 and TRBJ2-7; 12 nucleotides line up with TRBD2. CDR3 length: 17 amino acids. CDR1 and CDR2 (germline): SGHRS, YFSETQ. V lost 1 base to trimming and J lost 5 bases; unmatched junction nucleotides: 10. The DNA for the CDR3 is TGCGCCAGCAGCTTGTGGCCGACGAGGACTAGCGGGAACGAGCAGTACTTC. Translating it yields CASSLWPTRTSGNEQYF.

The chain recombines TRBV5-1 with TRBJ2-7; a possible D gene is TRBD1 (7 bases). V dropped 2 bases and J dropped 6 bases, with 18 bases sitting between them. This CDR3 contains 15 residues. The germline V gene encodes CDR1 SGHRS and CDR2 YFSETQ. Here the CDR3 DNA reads TGCGCCAGCAGCTTTAGGACAGGTGGACTATGCGAGCAGTACTTC. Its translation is CASSFRTGGLCEQYF. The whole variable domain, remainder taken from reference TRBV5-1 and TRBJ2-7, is KAGVTQTPRYLIKTRGQQVTLSCSPISGHRSVSWYQQTPGQGLQFLFEYFSETQRNKGNFPGRFSGRQFSNSRSEMNVSTLELGDSALYLCASSFRTGGLCEQYFGPGTRLTVT.

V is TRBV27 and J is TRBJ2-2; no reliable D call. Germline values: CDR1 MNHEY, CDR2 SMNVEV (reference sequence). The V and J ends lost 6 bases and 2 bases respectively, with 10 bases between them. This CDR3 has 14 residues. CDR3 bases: TGTGCCAGCAGCTCCTTGACTAACACCGGGGAGCTGTTTTTT. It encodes CASSSLTNTGELFF.

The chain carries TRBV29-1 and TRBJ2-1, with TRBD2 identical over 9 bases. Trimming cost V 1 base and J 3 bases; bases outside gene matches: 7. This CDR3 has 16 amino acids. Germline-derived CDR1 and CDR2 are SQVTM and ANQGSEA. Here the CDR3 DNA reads TGCAGCGTTGAAGGGGAGGCGGGAGGGGGCTACAATGAGCAGTTCTTC. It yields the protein CSVEGEAGGGYNEQFF.

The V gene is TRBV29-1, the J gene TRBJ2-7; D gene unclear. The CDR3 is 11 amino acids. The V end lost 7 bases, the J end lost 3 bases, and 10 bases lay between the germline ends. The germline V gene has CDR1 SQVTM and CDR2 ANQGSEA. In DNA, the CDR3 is TGCAGCGCAAACAGAGACTACGAGCAGTACTTC. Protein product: CSANRDYEQYF.

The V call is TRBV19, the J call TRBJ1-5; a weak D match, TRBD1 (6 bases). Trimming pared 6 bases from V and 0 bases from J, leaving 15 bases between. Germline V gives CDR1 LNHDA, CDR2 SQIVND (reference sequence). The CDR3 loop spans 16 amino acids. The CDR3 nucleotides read TGTGCCAGTAGCCCAGTAACAGGGAATAGCAATCAGCCCCAGCATTTT. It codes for CASSPVTGNSNQPQHF. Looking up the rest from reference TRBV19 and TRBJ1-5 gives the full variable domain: DGGITQSPKYLFRKEGQNVTLSCEQNLNHDAMYWYRQDPGQGLRLIYYSQIVNDFQKGDIAEGYSVSREKKESFPLTVTSAQKNPTAFYLCASSPVTGNSNQPQHFGDGTRLSIL.

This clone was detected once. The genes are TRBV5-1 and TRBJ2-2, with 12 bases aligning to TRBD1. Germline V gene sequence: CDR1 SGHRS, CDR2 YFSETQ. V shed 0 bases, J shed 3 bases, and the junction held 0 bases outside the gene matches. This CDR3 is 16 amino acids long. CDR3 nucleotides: TGCGCCAGCAGCTTGGGGGACAGGGGGCACACCGGGGAGCTGTTTTTT. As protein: CASSLGDRGHTGELFF.

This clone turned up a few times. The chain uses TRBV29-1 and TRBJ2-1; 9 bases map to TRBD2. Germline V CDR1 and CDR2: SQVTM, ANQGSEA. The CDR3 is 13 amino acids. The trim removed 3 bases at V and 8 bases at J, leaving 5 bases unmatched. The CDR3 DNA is TGCAGCGTTGAGGCGGGGGGGCCCGATGAGCAGTTCTTC. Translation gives CSVEAGGPDEQFF.

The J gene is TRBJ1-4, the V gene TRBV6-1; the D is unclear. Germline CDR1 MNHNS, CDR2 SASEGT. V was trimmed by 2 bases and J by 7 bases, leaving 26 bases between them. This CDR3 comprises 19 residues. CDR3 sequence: CASSEWITWVASSGEKLFF. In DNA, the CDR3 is TGTGCCAGCAGTGAATGGATCACCTGGGTCGCCTCCTCAGGTGAAAAACTGTTTTTT.

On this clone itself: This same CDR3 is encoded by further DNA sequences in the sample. The CDR3 DNA follows: TGTGCCAGCAGCTTAACCCCCGGGACAGATACGCAGTATTTT. Its protein is CASSLTPGTDTQYF. The V and J genes are TRBV7-3 and TRBJ2-3, with D hard to call. The CDR3 loop spans 14 amino acids. The germline gives CDR1 SGHTA, CDR2 FQGTGA. Trimming left V 0 bases short and J 3 bases short, with 7 bases between.

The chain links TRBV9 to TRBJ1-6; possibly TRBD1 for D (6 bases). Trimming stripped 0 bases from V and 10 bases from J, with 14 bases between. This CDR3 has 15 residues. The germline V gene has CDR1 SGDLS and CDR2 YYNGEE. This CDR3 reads CASSVVPGADSPLHF. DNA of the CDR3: TGTGCCAGCAGCGTAGTACCAGGGGCGGACTCACCCCTCCACTTT.